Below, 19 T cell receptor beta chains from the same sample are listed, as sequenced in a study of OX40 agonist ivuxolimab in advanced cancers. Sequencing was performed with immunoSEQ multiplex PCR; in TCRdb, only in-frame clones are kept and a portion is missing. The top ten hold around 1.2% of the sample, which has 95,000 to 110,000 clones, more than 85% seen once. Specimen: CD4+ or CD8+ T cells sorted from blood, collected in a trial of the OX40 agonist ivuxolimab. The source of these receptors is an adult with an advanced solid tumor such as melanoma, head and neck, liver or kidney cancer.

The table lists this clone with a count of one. The CDR3 sequence: CSGRRDNEQFF. CDR3 DNA: TGCAGCGGCCGTCGGGACAATGAGCAGTTCTTC. The chain has TRBV29-1 and TRBJ2-1; the D is unclear. CDR1 and CDR2 from the germline V gene are SQVTM and ANQGSEA. The CDR3 runs 11 residues. V was cut by 7 bases and J by 5 bases, with 9 bases left in between.

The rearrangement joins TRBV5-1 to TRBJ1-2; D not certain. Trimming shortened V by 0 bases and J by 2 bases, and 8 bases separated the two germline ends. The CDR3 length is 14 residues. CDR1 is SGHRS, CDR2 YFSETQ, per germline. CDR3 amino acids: CASSLAPGNYGYTF. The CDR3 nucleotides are TGCGCCAGCAGCTTGGCCCCCGGGAACTATGGCTACACCTTC.

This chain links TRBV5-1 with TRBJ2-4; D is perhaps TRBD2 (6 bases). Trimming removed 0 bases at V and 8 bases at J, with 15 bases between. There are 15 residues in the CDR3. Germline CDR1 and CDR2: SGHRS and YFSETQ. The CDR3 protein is CASSLAGGSGDIQYF. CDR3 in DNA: TGCGCCAGCAGCTTGGCCGGGGGATCGGGGGACATTCAGTACTTC. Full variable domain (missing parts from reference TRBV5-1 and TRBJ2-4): KAGVTQTPRYLIKTRGQQVTLSCSPISGHRSVSWYQQTPGQGLQFLFEYFSETQRNKGNFPGRFSGRQFSNSRSEMNVSTLELGDSALYLCASSLAGGSGDIQYFGAGTRLSVL.

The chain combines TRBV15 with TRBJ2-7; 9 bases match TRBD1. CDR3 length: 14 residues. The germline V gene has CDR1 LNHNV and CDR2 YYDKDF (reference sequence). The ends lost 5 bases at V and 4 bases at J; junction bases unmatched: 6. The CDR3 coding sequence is TGTGCCACCAGCCGTCCCGACAGGGGGTACGAGCAGTACTTC. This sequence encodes CATSRPDRGYEQYF.

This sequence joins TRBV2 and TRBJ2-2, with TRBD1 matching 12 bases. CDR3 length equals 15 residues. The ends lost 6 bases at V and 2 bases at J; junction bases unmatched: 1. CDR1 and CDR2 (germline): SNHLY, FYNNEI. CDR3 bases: TGTGCCAGCAGAGGGACAGGGGGCAACACCGGGGAGCTGTTTTTT. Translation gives CASRGTGGNTGELFF.

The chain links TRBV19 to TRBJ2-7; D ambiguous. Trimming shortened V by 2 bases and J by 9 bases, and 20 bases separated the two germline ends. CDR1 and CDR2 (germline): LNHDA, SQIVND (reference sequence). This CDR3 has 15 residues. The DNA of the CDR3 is TGTGCCAGTAGTATATCGGACGGAACACCTACGAGGCAGTACTTC. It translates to CASSISDGTPTRQYF.

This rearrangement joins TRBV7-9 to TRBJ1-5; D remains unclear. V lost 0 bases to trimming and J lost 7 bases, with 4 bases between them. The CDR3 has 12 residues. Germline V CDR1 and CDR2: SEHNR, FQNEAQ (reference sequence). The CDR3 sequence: CASSLAGQPQHF. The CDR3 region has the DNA TGTGCCAGCAGCTTAGCGGGCCAGCCCCAGCATTTT.

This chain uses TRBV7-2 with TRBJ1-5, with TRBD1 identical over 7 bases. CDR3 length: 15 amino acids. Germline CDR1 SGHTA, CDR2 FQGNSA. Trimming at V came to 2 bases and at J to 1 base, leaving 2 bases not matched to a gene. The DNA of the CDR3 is TGTGCCAGCAGCTTATACAGGGGCAGCAATCAGCCCCAGCATTTT. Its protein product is CASSLYRGSNQPQHF.

The CDR3 loop reads CASGLGGDGSYEQYF. CDR3 nucleotides: TGTGCTAGTGGTTTGGGCGGGGACGGCAGCTACGAGCAGTACTTC. The chain has TRBV12-5 and TRBJ2-5; D perhaps matches TRBD2 (6 bases). The J call may be in error: the DNA end matches TRBJ2-7 better. The CDR3 covers 15 residues. CDR1 and CDR2 from the germline V gene are LGHNT and FRNRAP.

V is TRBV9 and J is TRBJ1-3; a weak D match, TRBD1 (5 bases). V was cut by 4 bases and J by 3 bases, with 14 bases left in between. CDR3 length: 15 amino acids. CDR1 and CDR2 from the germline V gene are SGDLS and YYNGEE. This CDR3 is CASSQMGGSGNTIYF. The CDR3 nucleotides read TGTGCCAGCAGCCAAATGGGGGGAAGTGGAAACACCATATATTTT.

The CDR3 region is CASSTQGREQYF. The CDR3 DNA sequence: TGTGCCAGCAGTACTCAGGGAAGGGAGCAGTACTTC. This sequence joins TRBV2 and TRBJ2-7; a possible D gene is TRBD1 (5 bases). CDR1 is SNHLY, CDR2 FYNNEI, per germline. The ends were cut back, 5 bases at V and 7 bases at J, with 12 bases in the middle. The CDR3 loop spans 12 amino acids.

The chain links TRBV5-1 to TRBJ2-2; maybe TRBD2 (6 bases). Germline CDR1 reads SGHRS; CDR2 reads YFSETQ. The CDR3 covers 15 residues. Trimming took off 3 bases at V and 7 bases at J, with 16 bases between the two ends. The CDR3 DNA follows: TGCGCCAGCAGCTCCTTTCCGGGAGCTGGCGGGGAGCTGTTTTTT. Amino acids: CASSSFPGAGGELFF.

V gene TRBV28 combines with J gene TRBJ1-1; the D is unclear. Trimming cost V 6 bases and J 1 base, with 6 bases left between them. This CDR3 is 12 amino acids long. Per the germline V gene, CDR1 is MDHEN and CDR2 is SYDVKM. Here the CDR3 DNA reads TGTGCCAGCAGACTACAGAACACTGAAGCTTTCTTT. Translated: CASRLQNTEAFF.

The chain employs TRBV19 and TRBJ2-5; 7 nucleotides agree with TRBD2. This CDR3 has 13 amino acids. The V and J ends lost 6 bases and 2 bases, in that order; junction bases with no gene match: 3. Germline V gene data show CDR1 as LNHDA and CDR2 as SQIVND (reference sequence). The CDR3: CASSFSGQETQYF. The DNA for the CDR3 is TGTGCCAGTAGCTTTAGCGGGCAAGAGACCCAGTACTTC.

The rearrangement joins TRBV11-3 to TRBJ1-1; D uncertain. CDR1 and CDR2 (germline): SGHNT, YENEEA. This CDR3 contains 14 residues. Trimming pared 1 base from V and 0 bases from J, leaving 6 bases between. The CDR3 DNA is TGTGCCAGCAGCTTAGTTACGGTGAACACTGAAGCTTTCTTT. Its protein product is CASSLVTVNTEAFF.

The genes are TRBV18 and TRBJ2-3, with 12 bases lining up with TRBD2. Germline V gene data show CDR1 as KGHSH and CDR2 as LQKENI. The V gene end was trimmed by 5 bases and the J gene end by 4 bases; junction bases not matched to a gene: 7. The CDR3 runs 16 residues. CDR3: CASSGITSGRSDTQYF. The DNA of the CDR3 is TGTGCCAGCTCAGGTATTACTAGCGGGAGGTCAGATACGCAGTATTTT.

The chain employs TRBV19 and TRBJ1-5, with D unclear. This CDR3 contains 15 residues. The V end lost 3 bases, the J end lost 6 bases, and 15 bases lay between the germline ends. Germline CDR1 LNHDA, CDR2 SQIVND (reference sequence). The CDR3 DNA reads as TGTGCCAGTAGTATTAATGGGGTTTCGTTTCAGCCCCAGCATTTT. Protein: CASSINGVSFQPQHF.

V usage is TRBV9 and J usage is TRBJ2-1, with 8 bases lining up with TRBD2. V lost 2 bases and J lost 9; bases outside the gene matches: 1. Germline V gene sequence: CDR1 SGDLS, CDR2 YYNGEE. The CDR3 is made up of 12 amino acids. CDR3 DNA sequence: TGTGCCAGCAGCGTCACTAGCGGTGAGCAGTTCTTC. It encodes CASSVTSGEQFF.

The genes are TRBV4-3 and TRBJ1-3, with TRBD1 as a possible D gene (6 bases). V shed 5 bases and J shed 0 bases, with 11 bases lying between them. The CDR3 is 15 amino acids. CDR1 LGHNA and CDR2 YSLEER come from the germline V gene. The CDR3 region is CASSSRGPSGNTIYF. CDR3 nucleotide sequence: TGCGCCAGCAGCTCCAGGGGTCCCTCTGGAAACACCATATATTTT.